These 17 T cell receptor beta chains originate from one sample sequenced in a study of early T cells in non-severe SARS-CoV-2 infection. TCRdb used MiXCR to reprocess the 5' RACE reads, holding one entry per CDR3 protein. Among 83,000 or so distinct CDR3 sequences, roughly 10% were seen once, and the ten largest hold around 7.5%. This specimen consisted of whole blood, obtained at baseline. The receptors shown here come from an adult who was a healthcare worker with PCR-confirmed SARS-CoV-2 infection or an uninfected control (not recorded which).

This clonotype was found a few times. One end of the junction does not line up with germline, which may come from a read error. J is TRBJ2-7 and V is TRBV9; 8 bases match TRBD1. CDR3 length equals 13 residues. CDR1 is SGDLS, CDR2 YYNGEE, per germline. The CDR3 DNA sequence: TGTGCCAGCAGCACCAGGGGGCGGGACGAACAGTACTTC. This translates into CASSTRGRDEQYF. The whole variable domain, remainder taken from reference TRBV9 and TRBJ2-7, is DSGVTQTPKHLITATGQRVTLRCSPRSGDLSVYWYQQSLDQGLQFLIQYYNGEERAKGNILERFSAQQFPDLHSELNLSSLELGDSALYFCASSTRGRDEQYFGPGTRLTVT.

V is TRBV12-3 or TRBV12-4 and J is TRBJ1-6; D is possibly TRBD1 (6 bases). The CDR3 is made up of 14 amino acids. V lost 6 bases to trimming and J lost 5 bases, with 11 bases between them. The CDR3 nucleotides read TGTGCCAGCAGCCTCGGGGACAATAATTCACCCCTCCACTTT. This gives the protein CASSLGDNNSPLHF.

This clonotype was seen at least ten times. This chain joins TRBV7-2 and TRBJ1-5; 7 nucleotides line up with TRBD1. This CDR3 comprises 13 residues. Germline loops: CDR1 SGHTA, CDR2 FQGNSA. V trimming: 5 bases; J trimming: 5 bases; junction bases outside the gene matches: 3. The CDR3 bases are TGTGCCAGCAGCATCAGGGGGGATCAGCCCCAGCATTTT. The encoded protein is CASSIRGDQPQHF.

This clonotype has at least ten counts. The genes are TRBV28 and TRBJ2-7, with D unclear. V dropped 1 base and J dropped 7 bases, with 11 bases sitting between them. This CDR3 contains 13 residues. Germline CDR1 reads MDHEN; CDR2 reads SYDVKM. CDR3: CASSLLGHREQYF. The CDR3 DNA sequence: TGTGCCAGCAGTTTATTAGGGCACAGAGAGCAGTACTTC.

This clonotype was detected ten times or more. This chain joins TRBV6-1 and TRBJ2-7; a weak D match, TRBD2 (5 bases). V lost 3 bases and J lost 2, with 23 bases in between. In germline, CDR1 is MNHNS, CDR2 SASEGT. The CDR3 covers 18 residues. The CDR3 region has the DNA TGTGCCAGCAGTGATAGGAGAGGAAACCAGCGGTATCCCTACGAGCAGTACTTC. Its translation is CASSDRRGNQRYPYEQYF.

This chain links TRBV12-3 or TRBV12-4 with TRBJ1-4; perhaps TRBD1 as D (5 bases). The CDR3 has 13 amino acids. V was clipped by 8 bases and J by 3 bases, with 10 bases between them. The CDR3 coding sequence is TGTGCCAGCGCCGGGACCCCTAATGAAAAACTGTTTTTT. It encodes CASAGTPNEKLFF.

The chain has TRBV7-6 and TRBJ2-2; 9 nucleotides match TRBD2. Germline V lookup: CDR1 SGHVS, CDR2 FNYEAQ. Trimming at V came to 1 base and at J to 2 bases, leaving 8 bases not matched to a gene. This CDR3 spans 18 amino acids. The CDR3 DNA reads as TGTGCCAGCAGCTTAGTTACGGCCCTAGCGGGAAACACCGGGGAGCTGTTTTTT. It codes for CASSLVTALAGNTGELFF.

Only a few counts were recorded for this clonotype. The rearrangement uses TRBV7-8 and TRBJ2-7; TRBD2 agrees at 10 bases. Unmatched junction bases numbered 6, after V lost 4 bases and J lost 3 bases. This CDR3 has 15 residues. The germline gives CDR1 SGHVS, CDR2 FQNEAQ. CDR3 region: CASSSSSGSIYEQYF. DNA for the CDR3: TGTGCCAGCAGCTCATCTAGCGGGAGTATCTACGAGCAGTACTTC. Together with reference TRBV7-8 and TRBJ2-7, the CDR3 gives the full variable domain: GAGVSQSPRYKVAKRGQDVALRCDPISGHVSLFWYQQALGQGPEFLTYFQNEAQLDKSGLPSDRFFAERPEGSVSTLKIQRTQQEDSAVYLCASSSSSGSIYEQYFGPGTRLTVT.

This clonotype was observed at least ten times. The chain uses TRBV5-1 and TRBJ2-7, with unresolved D. The CDR3 consists of 13 residues. Germline-derived CDR1 and CDR2 are SGHRS and YFSETQ. V was cut by 4 bases and J by 0 bases, with 8 bases left in between. This CDR3 is CASSPGPSYEQYF. The CDR3 coding sequence is TGCGCCAGCAGCCCTGGGCCCTCCTACGAGCAGTACTTC.

The table lists this clonotype with many counts. The chain uses TRBV20-1 and TRBJ2-7; D perhaps matches TRBD1 (6 bases). V dropped 4 bases and J dropped 6 bases, with 16 bases sitting between them. Germline V gene sequence: CDR1 DFQATT, CDR2 SNEGSKA (reference sequence). This CDR3 spans 13 amino acids. CDR3 sequence (DNA): TGCAGTGCTATCCAACAGGGCATCGGCGAGCAGTACTTC. Residues: CSAIQQGIGEQYF.

This clonotype has only a few counts. The chain combines TRBV5-1 with TRBJ2-3, with D possibly being TRBD2 (6 bases). The V and J ends lost 2 bases and 4 bases respectively, with 11 bases between them. Germline V CDR1 and CDR2: SGHRS, YFSETQ. The CDR3 totals 14 residues. CDR3 residues: CASSLGGFPDTQYF. CDR3 nucleotides: TGCGCCAGCAGCTTAGGAGGGTTTCCAGATACGCAGTATTTT.

The chain is built from TRBV20-1 and TRBJ1-5; 7 bases align to TRBD1. The CDR3 has 13 amino acids. J lost 3 bases, V lost 4 bases, and 3 bases had no gene match. CDR1 is DFQATT, CDR2 SNEGSKA, per germline (reference sequence). The CDR3 DNA reads as TGCAGTGCTAATGACAGGGCCAATCAGCCCCAGCATTTT. This translates into CSANDRANQPQHF.

The chain uses TRBV5-1 and TRBJ1-6, with D tentatively TRBD1 (5 bases). Germline-derived CDR1 and CDR2 are SGHRS and YFSETQ. V lost 5 bases to trimming and J lost 0 bases, with 9 bases between them. There are 15 residues in the CDR3. The CDR3 protein is CASRGTSSYNSPLHF. The DNA of the CDR3 is TGCGCCAGCAGGGGGACTAGCTCCTATAATTCACCCCTCCACTTT.

There are many counts of this clonotype. This chain joins TRBV7-8 and TRBJ2-4, with 9 positions matching TRBD1. This CDR3 comprises 16 residues. Germline V gives CDR1 SGHVS, CDR2 FQNEAQ. J gave up 0 bases and V 1 base, and 1 base lay outside the gene matches. This CDR3 reads CASSLDRGLAKNIQYF. The CDR3 DNA is TGTGCCAGCAGCTTAGACAGGGGGCTAGCCAAAAACATTCAGTACTTC.

J is TRBJ2-7 and V is TRBV30; D remains ambiguous. CDR3 length: 16 amino acids. Germline CDR1 and CDR2: GTSNPN and SVGIG (reference sequence). V was cut by 7 bases and J by 2 bases, with 24 bases left in between. The CDR3 sequence is CAFTPVGSGSAYEQYF. The CDR3 DNA reads as TGTGCCTTCACGCCGGTGGGGTCAGGTTCGGCCTACGAGCAGTACTTC.

This clonotype was found a few times. The chain is built from TRBV5-1 and TRBJ2-6; D uncertain. Germline loops: CDR1 SGHRS, CDR2 YFSETQ. The germline V and J ends were trimmed by 0 bases and 3 bases, with 10 bases remaining between them. This CDR3 has 16 amino acids. The CDR3 reads CASSLDQAGGANVLTF. As DNA, the CDR3 is TGCGCCAGCAGCTTGGATCAGGCTGGTGGGGCCAACGTCCTGACTTTC.

This clonotype occurred many times. The rearrangement links TRBV15 to TRBJ1-2; D possibly corresponds to TRBD1 (6 bases). With 2 bases removed from V and 8 bases from J, the gap between germline ends came to 12 bases. Germline CDR1 reads LNHNV; CDR2 reads YYDKDF (reference sequence). CDR3 length: 13 amino acids. In DNA, the CDR3 is TGTGCCACCAGCAGACCGGGACACCCAGGCTACACCTTC. Its protein product is CATSRPGHPGYTF.